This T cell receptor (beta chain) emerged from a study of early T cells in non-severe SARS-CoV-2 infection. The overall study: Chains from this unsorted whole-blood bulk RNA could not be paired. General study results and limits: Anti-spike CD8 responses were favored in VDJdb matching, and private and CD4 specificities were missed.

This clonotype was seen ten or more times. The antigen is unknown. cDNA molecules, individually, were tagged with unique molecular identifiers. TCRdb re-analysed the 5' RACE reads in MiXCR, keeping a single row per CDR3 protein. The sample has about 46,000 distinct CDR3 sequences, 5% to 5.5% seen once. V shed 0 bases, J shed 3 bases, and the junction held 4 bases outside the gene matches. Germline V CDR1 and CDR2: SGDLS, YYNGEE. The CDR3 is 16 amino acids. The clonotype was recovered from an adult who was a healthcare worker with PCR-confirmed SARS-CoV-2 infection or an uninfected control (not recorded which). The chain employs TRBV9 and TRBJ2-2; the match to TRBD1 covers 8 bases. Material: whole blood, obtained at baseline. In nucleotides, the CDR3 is TGTGCCAGCAGCGTAGGCCAGGGGGCAGACACCGGGGAGCTGTTTTTT. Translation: CASSVGQGADTGELFF.